A selection of T cell receptor beta chains follows, all from one sample in a study of spatial heterogeneity in lung cancer. In TCRdb, the 5' RACE reads were re-called with MiXCR into one record per CDR3 protein. The data contain roughly 28,000 distinct CDR3 sequences, roughly 7.4% of them singletons. Source: lung tumor tissue, taken at surgery. Receptor source: a male donor with early-stage non-small cell lung cancer. CDR3s include the opening cysteine and the closing phenylalanine or tryptophan.

j_call,v_call,cdr3_aa
TRBJ1-6,TRBV5-4,CASSLVRGPNSPLHF
TRBJ2-5,TRBV6-2/TRBV6-3,CASSFFGTDQETQYF
TRBJ1-2,TRBV4-3,CASSQRRRDGYTF
TRBJ1-1,TRBV2,CASMLDENTEAFF
TRBJ2-7,TRBV12-3/TRBV12-4,CASSTGAGLAYEQYF
TRBJ1-2,TRBV7-2,CASSPPSTGVHGYIF
TRBJ2-3,TRBV19,CASTPPGGESDTQYF
TRBJ1-1,TRBV7-9,CASSQGSNTEAFF
TRBJ1-1,TRBV4-2,CASSQERTANTEAFF
TRBJ1-5,TRBV6-2/TRBV6-3,CASSKGYRDQSQHF
TRBJ2-6,TRBV13,CASSLRPGANVLTF
TRBJ1-1,TRBV7-9,CASSLGYGNTEAFF
TRBJ2-1,TRBV28,CALRAGGPDNEQFF
TRBJ1-1,TRBV7-9,CASSFGGGEAFF
TRBJ2-1,TRBV12-3/TRBV12-4,CASTLGGLIYNEQFF
TRBJ2-5,TRBV20-1,CSATGKPPGTQYF
TRBJ1-4,TRBV4-2,CASSPTGGTATNEKLFF
TRBJ2-2,TRBV7-6,CASSLLTSNTGELFF
TRBJ1-5,TRBV5-6,CASSLVKARGNQPQHF
TRBJ2-1,TRBV27,CASSLGLAGGVAYNEQFF
TRBJ2-4,TRBV28,CASSLRRARSLAKNIQYF
TRBJ1-4,TRBV4-3,CASSQEQGGWLGEKLFF
TRBJ2-2,TRBV5-1,CASSFAGTTGELFF
TRBJ2-5,TRBV11-3,CASSLGSGAETQYF
TRBJ1-2,TRBV4-2,CASSQEDRGQYGYTF
TRBJ2-3,TRBV7-2,CASSSQAGDTQYF
TRBJ1-6,TRBV11-2,CASSGVYDSPLHF
TRBJ1-5,TRBV29-1,CSNQPQHF
TRBJ1-2,TRBV7-2,CASSLGVIYGYTF
TRBJ2-1,TRBV12-3/TRBV12-4,CASRPGGSVLYNEQFF
TRBJ2-4,TRBV7-2,CASSLVENIQYF
TRBJ2-5,TRBV5-1,CASGPGQGAQETQYF
TRBJ2-5,TRBV7-6,CASSPTGQETQYF
TRBJ2-3,TRBV6-1,CASSGDRSRTQYF
TRBJ2-3,TRBV6-5,CASSPGRQGPDTQYF
TRBJ2-5,TRBV20-1,CSAAGRQNQETQYF
TRBJ1-6,TRBV19,CASSGGSTTTSYNSPLHF
TRBJ2-7,TRBV4-1,CASSRPGLAAYEQYF
TRBJ2-7,TRBV6-1,CASSERRGPLPKYF
TRBJ2-3,TRBV20-1,CSAPPEGVDTQYF
TRBJ2-3,TRBV5-1,CASTLQGRADTQYF
TRBJ2-7,TRBV4-1,CASSHLAGTGVGEQYF
TRBJ1-5,TRBV12-3/TRBV12-4,CASTLIGNQPQHF
TRBJ2-3,TRBV7-6,CASSLTGISTDTQYF
TRBJ2-3,TRBV20-1,CSASGGQGDVDTQYF
TRBJ1-1,TRBV2,CASQGQLNTEAFF
TRBJ1-6,TRBV5-1,CASSSDRASSNSPLHF
TRBJ2-3,TRBV27,CASSPFARGLSTDTQYF
TRBJ2-3,TRBV20-1,CIARGQGATDTQYF
TRBJ1-1,TRBV20-1,CSGGSGVYEAFF
TRBJ2-4,TRBV7-2,CASSLVAGGPNIQYF